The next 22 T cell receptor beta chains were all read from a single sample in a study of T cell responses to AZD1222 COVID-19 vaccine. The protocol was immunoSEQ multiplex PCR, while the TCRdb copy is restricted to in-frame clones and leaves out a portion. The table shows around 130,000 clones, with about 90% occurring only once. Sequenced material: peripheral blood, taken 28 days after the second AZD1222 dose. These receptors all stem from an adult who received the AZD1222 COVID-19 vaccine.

The CDR3 region has the DNA TGTGCCAGCAGCTTAGTAGGAGGGAACACTGAAGCTTTCTTT. Its protein is CASSLVGGNTEAFF. The rearrangement joins TRBV7-8 to TRBJ1-1; D is unclear. Germline V lookup: CDR1 SGHVS, CDR2 FQNEAQ. The CDR3 totals 14 residues. The V and J ends lost 1 base and 1 base respectively, with 7 bases between them.

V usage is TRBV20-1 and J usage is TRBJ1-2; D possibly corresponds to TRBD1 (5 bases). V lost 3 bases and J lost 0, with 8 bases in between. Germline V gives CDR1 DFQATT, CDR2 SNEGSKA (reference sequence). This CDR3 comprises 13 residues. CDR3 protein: CSASGGSNYGYTF. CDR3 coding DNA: TGCAGTGCTAGTGGGGGGTCTAACTATGGCTACACCTTC.

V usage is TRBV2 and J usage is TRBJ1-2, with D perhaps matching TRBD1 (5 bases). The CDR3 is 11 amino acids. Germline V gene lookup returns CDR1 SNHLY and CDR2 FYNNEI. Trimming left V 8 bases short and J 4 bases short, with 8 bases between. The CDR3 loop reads CASGTVYGYTF. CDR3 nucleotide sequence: TGTGCCAGCGGGACTGTCTATGGCTACACCTTC.

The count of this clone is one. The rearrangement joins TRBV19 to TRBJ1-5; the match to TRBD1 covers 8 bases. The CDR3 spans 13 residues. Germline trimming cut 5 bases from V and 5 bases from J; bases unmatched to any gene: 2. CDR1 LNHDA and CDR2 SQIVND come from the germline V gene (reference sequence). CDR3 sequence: CASSDRGYQPQHF. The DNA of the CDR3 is TGTGCCAGTAGTGACAGGGGTTATCAGCCCCAGCATTTT. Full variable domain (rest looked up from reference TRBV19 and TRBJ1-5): DGGITQSPKYLFRKEGQNVTLSCEQNLNHDAMYWYRQDPGQGLRLIYYSQIVNDFQKGDIAEGYSVSREKKESFPLTVTSAQKNPTAFYLCASSDRGYQPQHFGDGTRLSIL.

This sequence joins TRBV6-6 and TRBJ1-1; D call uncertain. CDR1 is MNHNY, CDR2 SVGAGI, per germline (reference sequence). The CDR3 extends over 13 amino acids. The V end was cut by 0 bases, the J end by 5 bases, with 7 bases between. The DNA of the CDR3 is TGTGCCAGCAGTTACTCGATCGGGACTGAAGCTTTCTTT. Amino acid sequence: CASSYSIGTEAFF.

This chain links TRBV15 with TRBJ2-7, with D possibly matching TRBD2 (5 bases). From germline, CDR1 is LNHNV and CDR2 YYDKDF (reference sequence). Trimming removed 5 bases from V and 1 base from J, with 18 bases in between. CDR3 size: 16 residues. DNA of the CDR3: TGTGCCACCAGCGTTAGTCCCGGTCGACTATCCTACGAGCAGTACTTC. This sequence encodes CATSVSPGRLSYEQYF.

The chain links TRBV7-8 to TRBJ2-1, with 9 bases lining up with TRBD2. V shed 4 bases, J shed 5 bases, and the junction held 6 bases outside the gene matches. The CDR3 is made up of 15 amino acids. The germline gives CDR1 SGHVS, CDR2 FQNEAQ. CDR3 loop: CASSYSGRHNNEQFF. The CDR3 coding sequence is TGTGCCAGCAGCTATAGCGGGAGACATAACAATGAGCAGTTCTTC.

This chain's CDR3 is CASSSRTAFYGYTF. The CDR3 DNA reads as TGTGCCAGCAGCTCCCGGACAGCGTTCTATGGCTACACCTTC. The rearrangement links TRBV5-4 to TRBJ1-2; TRBD1 might be the D (6 bases). Germline V gives CDR1 SGHNT, CDR2 YYREEE (reference sequence). Trimming cost V 3 bases and J 4 bases, with 13 bases left between them. The CDR3 has 14 residues. The full variable domain, rest sourced from reference TRBV5-4 and TRBJ1-2, is ETGVTQSPTHLIKTRGQQVTLRCSSQSGHNTVSWYQQALGQGPQFIFQYYREEENGRGNFPPRFSGLQFPNYSSELNVNALELDDSALYLCASSSRTAFYGYTFGSGTRLTVV.

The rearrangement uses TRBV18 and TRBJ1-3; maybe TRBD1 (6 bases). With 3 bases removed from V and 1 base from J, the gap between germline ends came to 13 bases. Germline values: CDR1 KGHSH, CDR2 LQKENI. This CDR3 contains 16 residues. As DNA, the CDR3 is TGTGCCAGCTCACCCTCAGGGGCGGAATCTGGAAACACCATATATTTT. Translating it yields CASSPSGAESGNTIYF.

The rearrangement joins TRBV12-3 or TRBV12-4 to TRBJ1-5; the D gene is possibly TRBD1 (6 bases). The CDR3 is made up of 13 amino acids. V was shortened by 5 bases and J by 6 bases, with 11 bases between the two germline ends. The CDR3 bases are TGTGCCAGCAGTCAACAGGGCGGTCAGCCCCAGCATTTT. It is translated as CASSQQGGQPQHF.

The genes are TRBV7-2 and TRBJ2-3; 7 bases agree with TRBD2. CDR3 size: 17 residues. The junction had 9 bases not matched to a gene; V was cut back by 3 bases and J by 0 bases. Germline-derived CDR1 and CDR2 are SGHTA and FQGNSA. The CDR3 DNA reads TGTGCCAGCAGCTTCGTGCCGGGGGGATGGAGCACAGATACGCAGTATTTT. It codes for CASSFVPGGWSTDTQYF. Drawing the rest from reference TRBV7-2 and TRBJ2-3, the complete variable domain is GAGVSQSPSNKVTEKGKDVELRCDPISGHTALYWYRQSLGQGLEFLIYFQGNSAPDKSGLPSDRFSAERTGGSVSTLTIQRTQQEDSAVYLCASSFVPGGWSTDTQYFGPGTRLTVL.

CDR3 sequence reads: CASSQDLPGTGRAFF. In DNA, the CDR3 is TGTGCCAGCAGCCAGGACCTTCCGGGGACAGGGAGAGCTTTCTTT. The rearrangement uses TRBV14 and TRBJ1-1; 9 bases agree with TRBD1. J was trimmed by 10 bases and V by 3 bases; bases with no gene match: 12. The V gene's germline CDR1 is SGHDN and CDR2 FVKESK. The CDR3 sequence is 15 residues long.

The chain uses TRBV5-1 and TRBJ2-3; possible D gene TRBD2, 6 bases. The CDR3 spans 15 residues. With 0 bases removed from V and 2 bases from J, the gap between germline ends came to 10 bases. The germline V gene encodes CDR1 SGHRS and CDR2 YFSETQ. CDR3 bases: TGCGCCAGCAGCTTGGGGGACTTCTCCACAGATACGCAGTATTTT. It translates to CASSLGDFSTDTQYF.

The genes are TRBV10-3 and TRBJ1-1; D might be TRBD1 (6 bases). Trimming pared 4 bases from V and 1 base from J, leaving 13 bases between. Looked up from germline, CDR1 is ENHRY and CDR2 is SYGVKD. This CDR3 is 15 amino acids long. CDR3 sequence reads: CAISGGPRGNTEAFF. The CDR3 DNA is TGTGCCATCAGTGGGGGGCCCCGGGGGAACACTGAAGCTTTCTTT.

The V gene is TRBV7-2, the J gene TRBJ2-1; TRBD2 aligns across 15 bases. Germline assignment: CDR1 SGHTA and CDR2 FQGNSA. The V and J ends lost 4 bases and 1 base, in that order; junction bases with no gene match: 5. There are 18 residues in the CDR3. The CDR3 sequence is CASSWGLAGGESYNEQFF. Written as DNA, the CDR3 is TGTGCCAGCAGCTGGGGACTAGCGGGAGGTGAGTCCTACAATGAGCAGTTCTTC.

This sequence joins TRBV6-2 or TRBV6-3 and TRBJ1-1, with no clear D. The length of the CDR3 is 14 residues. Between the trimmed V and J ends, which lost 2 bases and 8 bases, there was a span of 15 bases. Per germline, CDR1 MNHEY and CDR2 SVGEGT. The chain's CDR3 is CASSYALLGVEAFF. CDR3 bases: TGTGCCAGCAGTTACGCCTTGCTCGGGGTGGAAGCTTTCTTT.

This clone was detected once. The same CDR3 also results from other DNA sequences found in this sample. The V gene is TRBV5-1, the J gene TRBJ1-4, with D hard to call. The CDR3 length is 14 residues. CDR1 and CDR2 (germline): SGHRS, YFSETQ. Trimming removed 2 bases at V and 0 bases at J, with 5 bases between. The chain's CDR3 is CASSLTATNEKLFF. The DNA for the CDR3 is TGCGCCAGCAGCTTAACTGCAACTAATGAAAAACTGTTTTTT.

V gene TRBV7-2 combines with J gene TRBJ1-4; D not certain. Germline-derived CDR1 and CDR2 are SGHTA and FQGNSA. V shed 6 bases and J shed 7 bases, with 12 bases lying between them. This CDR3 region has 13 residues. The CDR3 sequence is CASRPGRVEKLFF. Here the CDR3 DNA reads TGTGCCAGCAGACCTGGACGCGTTGAAAAACTGTTTTTT.

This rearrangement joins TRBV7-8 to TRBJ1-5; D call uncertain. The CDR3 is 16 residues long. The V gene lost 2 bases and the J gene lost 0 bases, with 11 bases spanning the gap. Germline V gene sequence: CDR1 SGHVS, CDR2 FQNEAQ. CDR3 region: CASSLRRTVSNQPQHF. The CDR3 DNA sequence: TGTGCCAGCAGCTTACGCCGGACGGTTAGCAATCAGCCCCAGCATTTT.

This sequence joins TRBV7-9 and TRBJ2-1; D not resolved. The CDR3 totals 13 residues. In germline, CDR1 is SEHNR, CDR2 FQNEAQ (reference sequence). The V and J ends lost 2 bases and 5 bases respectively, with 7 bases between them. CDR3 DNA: TGTGCCAGCAGCTTACAGCCTCACAATGAGCAGTTCTTC. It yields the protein CASSLQPHNEQFF.

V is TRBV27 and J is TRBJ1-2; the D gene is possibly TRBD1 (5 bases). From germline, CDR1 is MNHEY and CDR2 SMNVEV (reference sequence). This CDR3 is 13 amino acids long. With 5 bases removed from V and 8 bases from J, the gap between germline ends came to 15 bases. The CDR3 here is CASSPWQGRGYTF. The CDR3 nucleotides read TGTGCCAGCAGTCCCTGGCAGGGTCGGGGCTACACCTTC.

CDR3 protein: CASSARLAGVETQYF. The CDR3 coding sequence is TGTGCCAGCAGTGCTCGACTAGCGGGGGTGGAGACCCAGTACTTC. V usage is TRBV2 and J usage is TRBJ2-5; 12 bases agree with TRBD2. The V and J ends lost 4 bases and 5 bases, in that order; junction bases with no gene match: 5. Per germline, CDR1 SNHLY and CDR2 FYNNEI. CDR3 length: 15 amino acids.